This TCR beta chain was retrieved from a study of HIV-infected patients and healthy controls. Study context: The CD4:CD8 ratio increased slightly in early therapy, but CD8 counts showed no consistent change. Total CDR3 counts per chain did not differ significantly between patients and controls.

Germline CDR1 KGHSH, CDR2 LQKENI. V was trimmed by 0 bases and J by 2 bases, leaving 16 bases between them. The CDR3 has 17 amino acids. This clonotype was detected many times. No antigen is known for it. cDNA was made from 500 ng RNA using alpha and beta constant primers. Separate chain-specific third strand synthesis with multiplexing indices produced the alpha and beta libraries. TCRdb re-called the 5' RACE reads through MiXCR, storing one row per CDR3 protein. The sample yields roughly 18,000 distinct CDR3 sequences, under 9% seen once. Follow-up blood was drawn about 14 weeks, roughly three months, after antiretroviral therapy began. No cell fractionation was done, so the repertoire covers all unsorted peripheral blood T cells. Study conclusions and caveats: The study did not determine the donors' HLA types. HIV+ repertoires were severely depleted of MAIT alpha-chain CDR3s, unlike healthy controls.

The genes are TRBV18 and TRBJ2-5; D not resolved. This specimen was blood, taken during antiretroviral therapy. The sequence came from an adult with HIV infection. The DNA for the CDR3 is TGTGCCAGCTCACCACCCGGTTTCGAACGCTCTCAAGAGACCCAGTACTTC. This gives the protein CASSPPGFERSQETQYF.